The 31 T cell receptor beta chains listed next were all sequenced from one sample in a study of OX40 agonist ivuxolimab in advanced cancers. Libraries were prepared by immunoSEQ multiplex PCR; TCRdb keeps only in-frame clonotypes and omits some of them. The sample has 100,000 or so clones, more than 85% seen once. The starting material was CD4+ or CD8+ T cells sorted from blood, obtained in a trial of the OX40 agonist ivuxolimab. These receptors came from an adult with an advanced solid tumor such as melanoma, head and neck, liver or kidney cancer.

This clone has only one observation. The V gene is TRBV29-1, the J gene TRBJ2-1; 12 bases fit TRBD2. The germline gives CDR1 SQVTM, CDR2 ANQGSEA. This CDR3 has 16 amino acids. Trimming cost V 1 base and J 4 bases; bases outside gene matches: 5. CDR3 protein: CSVEAPGLAGYNEQFF. The DNA of the CDR3 is TGCAGCGTTGAAGCTCCCGGACTAGCGGGGTACAATGAGCAGTTCTTC.

The rearrangement uses TRBV7-3 and TRBJ2-2; 8 bases align to TRBD1. The CDR3 has 15 residues. The germline gives CDR1 SGHTA, CDR2 FQGTGA. The V segment lost 5 bases and the J segment 2 bases; nucleotides outside the gene matches: 4. In nucleotides, the CDR3 is TGTGCCAGCAGCCAGACAGGGGTTAACACCGGGGAGCTGTTTTTT. It is translated as CASSQTGVNTGELFF.

CDR3 sequence reads: CASSSRERSYEQYF. The CDR3 DNA reads as TGTGCCAGCAGCTCGCGGGAGAGGTCCTACGAGCAGTACTTC. This chain links TRBV7-9 with TRBJ2-7; 7 bases line up with TRBD2. The germline V gene has CDR1 SEHNR and CDR2 FQNEAQ (reference sequence). CDR3 length: 14 residues. V lost 4 bases, J lost 1 base, and 4 bases stayed unmatched.

The chain joins TRBV7-9 to TRBJ2-7; 9 nucleotides line up with TRBD1. CDR3 length: 15 amino acids. With V trimmed by 5 bases and J by 1 base, 6 bases remained unmatched. The germline gives CDR1 SEHNR, CDR2 FQNEAQ (reference sequence). As DNA, the CDR3 is TGTGCCAGCAGCCCCGGGACAGGGAGATCCTACGAGCAGTACTTC. It specifies CASSPGTGRSYEQYF. Variable domain in full (rest from reference TRBV7-9 and TRBJ2-7): DTGVSQNPRHKITKRGQNVTFRCDPISEHNRLYWYRQTLGQGPEFLTYFQNEAQLEKSRLLSDRFSAERPKGSFSTLEIQRTEQGDSAMYLCASSPGTGRSYEQYFGPGTRLTVT.

V gene TRBV7-2 combines with J gene TRBJ2-2; no reliable D call. CDR3 length: 19 residues. Trimming pared 2 bases from V and 2 bases from J, leaving 21 bases between. Per germline, CDR1 SGHTA and CDR2 FQGNSA. The CDR3 protein is CASSLRPQGDTFNTGELFF. The DNA for the CDR3 is TGTGCCAGCAGCTTAAGACCCCAAGGAGACACCTTTAACACCGGGGAGCTGTTTTTT.

This clone has only one observation. The chain recombines TRBV29-1 with TRBJ1-4; 8 positions agree with TRBD1. The germline CDR1 and CDR2 sequences are SQVTM and ANQGSEA. The J segment lost 0 bases and the V segment lost 4 bases, leaving 7 bases of the junction unmatched. The CDR3 is 16 amino acids. CDR3 DNA sequence: TGCAGCGTTGGGGTCCGGGACAGGTCAACTAATGAAAAACTGTTTTTT. Protein sequence: CSVGVRDRSTNEKLFF. The full variable domain, its missing parts supplied by reference TRBV29-1 and TRBJ1-4, is SAVISQKPSRDICQRGTSLTIQCQVDSQVTMMFWYRQQPGQSLTLIATANQGSEATYESGFVIDKFPISRPNLTFSTLTVSNMSPEDSSIYLCSVGVRDRSTNEKLFFGSGTQLSVL.

The chain carries TRBV7-3 and TRBJ2-5, with D unclear. The germline CDR1 and CDR2 sequences are SGHTA and FQGTGA. CDR3 length: 18 residues. The V end was cut by 3 bases, the J end by 2 bases, with 22 bases between. CDR3 bases: TGTGCCAGCAGCTTCCCCGAGAGGTATCGACTGCTACAAGAGACCCAGTACTTC. Its translation: CASSFPERYRLLQETQYF.

The chain links TRBV7-9 to TRBJ1-2; D unresolved. V lost 4 bases and J 8 bases, leaving 17 bases between the germline ends. Germline lookup yields CDR1 SEHNR and CDR2 FQNEAQ (reference sequence). The CDR3 consists of 14 residues. The CDR3 loop is CASSSLDLSGGYTF. The CDR3 DNA sequence: TGTGCCAGCAGCTCGCTGGACCTGAGTGGCGGCTACACCTTC.

The chain uses TRBV14 and TRBJ2-2, with D possibly being TRBD2 (5 bases). The V gene lost 0 bases and the J gene lost 6 bases, with 11 bases spanning the gap. The CDR3 totals 15 residues. Germline assignment: CDR1 SGHDN and CDR2 FVKESK. CDR3 DNA sequence: TGTGCCAGCAGCCAAGATCCGATCGGGGCCGGGGAGCTGTTTTTT. It yields the protein CASSQDPIGAGELFF.

This clone was recorded once. The chain links TRBV6-6 to TRBJ2-7; D unclear. The CDR3 runs 14 residues. Trimming cost V 6 bases and J 1 base, with 13 bases left between them. Germline V gene data show CDR1 as MNHNY and CDR2 as SVGAGI (reference sequence). The CDR3 loop reads CASSPPPQSYEQYF. CDR3 nucleotide sequence: TGTGCCAGCAGCCCCCCCCCACAGTCCTACGAGCAGTACTTC.

The chain links TRBV6-4 to TRBJ2-7, with D maybe TRBD2 (6 bases). The CDR3 sequence is 12 residues long. Germline CDR1 reads MRHNA; CDR2 reads SNTAGT. Trimming shortened V by 0 bases and J by 7 bases, and 7 bases separated the two germline ends. CDR3: CASSDSAGEQYV. The CDR3, as DNA: TGTGCCAGCAGTGACTCGGCGGGGGAGCAGTACGTC.

The V gene is TRBV18, the J gene TRBJ2-6; 10 positions agree with TRBD1. Germline V gives CDR1 KGHSH, CDR2 LQKENI. J lost 2 bases, V lost 2 bases, and 6 bases had no gene match. CDR3 size: 18 residues. The CDR3 sequence is CASSPAGTGATGANVLTF. In DNA, the CDR3 is TGTGCCAGCTCACCAGCAGGGACAGGGGCGACTGGGGCCAACGTCCTGACTTTC.

The V call is TRBV27, the J call TRBJ1-1; D is unresolved. Germline loops: CDR1 MNHEY, CDR2 SMNVEV (reference sequence). The V end was cut by 3 bases, the J end by 0 bases, with 11 bases between. CDR3 length equals 15 residues. CDR3 protein: CASSFGSQVNTEAFF. CDR3 sequence (DNA): TGTGCCAGCAGTTTCGGGTCGCAGGTGAACACTGAAGCTTTCTTT.

Only one count was recorded for this clone. The V and J genes are TRBV9 and TRBJ2-1; 8 bases match TRBD2. CDR3 size: 15 residues. The V segment lost 4 bases and the J segment 8 bases; nucleotides outside the gene matches: 11. Germline V gene sequence: CDR1 SGDLS, CDR2 YYNGEE. The CDR3 reads CASSPAGGSFDEQFF. The CDR3 coding sequence is TGTGCCAGCAGCCCCGCGGGGGGCTCATTTGATGAGCAGTTCTTC.

This clone appeared a few times. V gene TRBV6-6 combines with J gene TRBJ1-2, with a tentative D call TRBD1 (5 bases). Germline-derived CDR1 and CDR2 are MNHNY and SVGAGI (reference sequence). With 6 bases removed from V and 6 bases from J, the gap between germline ends came to 20 bases. The CDR3 loop spans 15 amino acids. CDR3 nucleotides: TGTGCCAGCAGCCCAGGGCGAGGTGCTTTTGATGGCTACACCTTC. It translates to CASSPGRGAFDGYTF.

CDR3 coding DNA: TGTGCCAGCTCACCGACATCCGGGACGGCTGGAAACACCATATATTTT. This sequence encodes CASSPTSGTAGNTIYF. The gene calls are TRBV18 and TRBJ1-3, with D perhaps TRBD1 (5 bases). Trimming cost V 3 bases and J 2 bases, with 14 bases left between them. CDR3 length: 16 amino acids. CDR1 is KGHSH and CDR2 is LQKENI in the germline V gene.

This sequence joins TRBV10-1 and TRBJ1-1; 7 nucleotides match TRBD1. The junction had 9 bases not matched to a gene; V was cut back by 5 bases and J by 6 bases. This CDR3 region has 14 residues. Germline V lookup: CDR1 WNHNN, CDR2 SYGVQD (reference sequence). The CDR3 DNA follows: TGCGCCAGCAGTTTAAACAGGGGAGCCGCTGAAGCTTTCTTT. Protein product: CASSLNRGAAEAFF.

V is TRBV7-9 and J is TRBJ1-2; D is ambiguous. CDR3 length equals 13 residues. Trimming pared 1 base from V and 4 bases from J, leaving 7 bases between. Germline V gene data show CDR1 as SEHNR and CDR2 as FQNEAQ (reference sequence). The CDR3 loop reads CASSLGPSYGYTF. The CDR3 DNA reads TGTGCCAGCAGCTTAGGACCTAGCTATGGCTACACCTTC.

This chain connects TRBV6-5 to TRBJ1-1; TRBD1 is a possible D gene (5 bases). Between the trimmed V and J ends, which lost 6 bases and 1 base, there was a span of 9 bases. This CDR3 has 13 residues. The germline V gene has CDR1 MNHEY and CDR2 SVGAGI. DNA of the CDR3: TGTGCCAGCAGGCGACAGTCGAACACTGAAGCTTTCTTT. Its translation is CASRRQSNTEAFF.

The CDR3 spells CAISEGQGVGDTQYF. The CDR3 DNA follows: TGTGCCATCAGTGAAGGACAGGGGGTTGGGGATACGCAGTATTTT. The rearrangement links TRBV10-3 to TRBJ2-3; 10 bases are a match to TRBD1. CDR3 length: 15 residues. V was pared by 3 bases and J by 6 bases, with 6 bases of the junction left unmatched. Per germline, CDR1 ENHRY and CDR2 SYGVKD.

This clone was seen just once. The CDR3, as DNA: TGTGCCAGCAGTTACTCTAAGGGACAGTATGGCTACACCTTC. Protein sequence: CASSYSKGQYGYTF. The chain recombines TRBV6-5 with TRBJ1-2, with 7 nucleotides matching TRBD1. The CDR3 covers 14 residues. In germline, CDR1 is MNHEY, CDR2 SVGAGI. V lost 0 bases to trimming and J lost 5 bases; unmatched junction nucleotides: 3.

The V call is TRBV7-9, the J call TRBJ2-5; 9 positions match TRBD2. The trim removed 3 bases at V and 2 bases at J, leaving 7 bases unmatched. The CDR3 runs to 16 residues. Germline CDR1 reads SEHNR; CDR2 reads FQNEAQ (reference sequence). The CDR3 bases are TGTGCCAGCAGCTTTGTGCGGAGCGGGGGGCAAGAGACCCAGTACTTC. This encodes CASSFVRSGGQETQYF.

The chain recombines TRBV2 with TRBJ1-4; 7 positions match TRBD1. The V gene end was trimmed by 8 bases and the J gene end by 5 bases; junction bases not matched to a gene: 8. This CDR3 is built from 14 residues. The V gene's germline CDR1 is SNHLY and CDR2 FYNNEI. CDR3 amino acids: CASGRQGGNEKLFF. CDR3 bases: TGTGCCAGCGGACGACAGGGCGGGAATGAAAAACTGTTTTTT. Supplemented by reference TRBV2 and TRBJ1-4, the full variable domain reads EPEVTQTPSHQVTQMGQEVILRCVPISNHLYFYWYRQILGQKVEFLVSFYNNEISEKSEIFDDQFSVERPDGSNFTLKIRSTKLEDSAMYFCASGRQGGNEKLFFGSGTQLSVL.

This chain links TRBV11-2 with TRBJ1-2; 9 nucleotides line up with TRBD1. With 2 bases clipped from V and 11 bases from J, the junction kept 3 bases outside the gene matches. Germline CDR1 is SGHAT and CDR2 is FQNNGV. The CDR3 has 12 residues. Here the CDR3 DNA reads TGTGCCAGCAGCTTACTGACAGGGGGGTACACCTTC. It is translated as CASSLLTGGYTF.

The chain has TRBV7-9 and TRBJ1-2; D unclear. V gave up 0 bases and J gave up 6 bases, with 17 bases separating them. The CDR3 is 16 amino acids. CDR1 and CDR2 from the germline V gene are SEHNR and FQNEAQ (reference sequence). This CDR3 is CASSLARRWGGDGYTF. The DNA for the CDR3 is TGTGCCAGCAGCTTAGCGCGCCGGTGGGGTGGTGATGGCTACACCTTC.

J is TRBJ1-2 and V is TRBV28; D call uncertain. CDR1 MDHEN and CDR2 SYDVKM come from the germline V gene. Trimming removed 1 base from V and 6 bases from J, with 3 bases in between. The CDR3 length is 11 residues. The CDR3 spells CASSLYHGYTF. CDR3 sequence (DNA): TGTGCCAGCAGTTTATATCATGGCTACACCTTC.

The J gene is TRBJ2-7, the V gene TRBV10-3; 7 bases align to TRBD1. V lost 3 bases and J lost 1; bases outside the gene matches: 6. The CDR3 is 15 residues long. Germline V gene data show CDR1 as ENHRY and CDR2 as SYGVKD. In nucleotides, the CDR3 is TGTGCCATCAGTGACGGGACAGCCTTTTCCTACGAGCAGTACTTC. Translating gives CAISDGTAFSYEQYF.

This chain uses TRBV29-1 with TRBJ1-2; D perhaps matches TRBD1 (5 bases). Germline V gene lookup returns CDR1 SQVTM and CDR2 ANQGSEA. CDR3 size: 14 residues. V was clipped by 4 bases and J by 2 bases, with 14 bases between them. The CDR3 protein is CSVVVGQPNYGYTF. Here the CDR3 DNA reads TGCAGCGTTGTAGTGGGGCAGCCCAACTATGGCTACACCTTC. Full variable domain (outside the CDR3, taken from reference TRBV29-1 and TRBJ1-2): SAVISQKPSRDICQRGTSLTIQCQVDSQVTMMFWYRQQPGQSLTLIATANQGSEATYESGFVIDKFPISRPNLTFSTLTVSNMSPEDSSIYLCSVVVGQPNYGYTFGSGTRLTVV.

The chain is built from TRBV9 and TRBJ2-3; D remains unclear. Looked up from germline, CDR1 is SGDLS and CDR2 is YYNGEE. The ends were cut back, 0 bases at V and 2 bases at J, with 10 bases in the middle. The CDR3 consists of 15 residues. CDR3 in DNA: TGTGCCAGCAGCGTAGGGACCCTTCCCACAGATACGCAGTATTTT. It translates to CASSVGTLPTDTQYF.

Remarks on this clone: One end of the junction does not line up with germline, which may come from a read error. The rearrangement uses TRBV7-2 and TRBJ2-3; tentatively, D is TRBD1 (5 bases). This CDR3 comprises 13 residues. Germline-derived CDR1 and CDR2 are SGHTA and FQGNSA. As DNA, the CDR3 is TGTGCCAGCAGCTCCCAGGCCACAGGTACGCAGTATTTT. Its protein product is CASSSQATGTQYF.

This chain joins TRBV30 and TRBJ1-4; 7 bases are shared with TRBD1. J gave up 10 bases and V 3 bases, and 8 bases lay outside the gene matches. Per germline, CDR1 GTSNPN and CDR2 SVGIG (reference sequence). CDR3 length equals 13 residues. CDR3 nucleotides: TGTGCCTGGAGAGGGGGCGGATCGGGAAAACTGTTTTTT. Its protein is CAWRGGGSGKLFF.